What follows is one T cell receptor (beta chain) and its context. Germline-derived CDR1 and CDR2 are MDHEN and SYDVKM. Trimming removed 4 bases from V and 6 bases from J, with 16 bases in between. This CDR3 has 16 residues. The sample comes from a study of blood T cell repertoires in COVID-19. Overall study context: Researchers got acute and convalescent COVID-19 samples from the United States, Italy and Spain. The analysed material was cDNA or gDNA that came from T cells, B-cell-depleted T cells, or PBMCs.

As handled by the study authors: Cell counts per sample came from amplifying reference gene primers. The method was immunoSEQ multiplex PCR; TCRdb's version includes in-frame clones alone and lacks a portion of them. V and J calls and clone size are those listed in that table; D and trimming were worked out from the DNA. The sample carries 75,000 to 95,000 clones, approximately 82% recorded once. This sequence joins TRBV28 and TRBJ1-6, with D perhaps TRBD1 (6 bases). Sequencing was done on a sample of peripheral blood. The origin of this receptor is a man aged 55 to 70 with acute or convalescent COVID-19. The CDR3 region has the DNA TGTGCCAGCAGTTCTATCAATTTGGACAGTAATTCACCCCTCCACTTT. It translates to CASSSINLDSNSPLHF.